This paragraph covers one TCR beta chain sequence. Its antigen is still unknown. TCRdb processed the reads anew with MiXCR; each CDR3 protein has one entry. The sample yields about 770,000 distinct CDR3 sequences, around 29% seen once. The source of the sample is a study of T cell repertoires in cytomegalovirus infection. Background on the study: Recently identified HLA-C-restricted CMV epitopes and well-studied HLA-B-restricted CMV epitopes were used by the study.

Study conclusions and caveats: Based on cumulative public TCR beta family frequency, carriers of CMV plus the relevant HLA were identified. Ex vivo responses were dominated by HLA-C-restricted CMV-specific TCR beta clonotypes.

Germline V gene lookup returns CDR1 MGHRA and CDR2 YSYEKL. Trimming at V came to 3 bases and at J to 5 bases, leaving 10 bases not matched to a gene. The CDR3 loop spans 16 amino acids. The receptor comes from a human donor in good health (CMV status not recorded). Some clones in this sample may be carry-over from other donors' samples. The genes are TRBV4-1 and TRBJ2-4, with 7 bases lining up with TRBD1. Here the sequenced sample was cultured CD8+ T cells from PBMCs, taken from culture after CMV antigen stimulation. CDR3: CASSHPRGQSENIQYF. In DNA form, the CDR3 reads TGCGCCAGCAGCCATCCTCGGGGACAGTCAGAAAACATTCAGTACTTC.